Below, 17 T cell receptor beta chains from the same sample are listed, as sequenced in a study of response to subunit inactivated influenza vaccine. TCRdb re-analysed the RT-PCR reads in MiXCR, keeping a single row per CDR3 protein. The sample yields hundreds of thousands of distinct CDR3 sequences, approximately 17% seen once. The source material was PBMCs from blood, sampled 5 to 6 days after vaccination. These TCRs come from a man aged 50-60 years who received an inactivated influenza vaccine.

The V call is TRBV12-3 or TRBV12-4, the J call TRBJ2-5, with no clear D. Trimming pared 6 bases from V and 1 base from J, leaving 12 bases between. This CDR3 region has 14 residues. The CDR3: CASSPPVSQETQYF. In DNA form, the CDR3 reads TGTGCCAGCAGCCCCCCGGTGAGCCAAGAGACCCAGTACTTC.

The CDR3 nucleotides are TGCAGTGTATCTCAGAGCAATCAGCCCCAGCATTTT. Encoded protein: CSVSQSNQPQHF. The chain recombines TRBV20-1 with TRBJ1-5; D unclear. Germline CDR1 and CDR2: DFQATT and SNEGSKA (reference sequence). V was clipped by 7 bases and J by 1 base, with 8 bases between them. The CDR3 runs to 12 residues.

This clonotype was counted ten times or more. The chain has TRBV7-2 and TRBJ1-1; D gene unclear. V was pared by 5 bases and J by 3 bases, with 4 bases between. This CDR3 is built from 11 residues. Germline assignment: CDR1 SGHTA and CDR2 FQGNSA. CDR3: CASSQDTEAFF. DNA for the CDR3: TGTGCCAGCAGCCAAGACACTGAAGCTTTCTTT.

The chain has TRBV10-3 and TRBJ1-3; 11 bases are shared with TRBD1. Germline values: CDR1 ENHRY, CDR2 SYGVKD. Trimming took 7 bases from V and 3 from J; bases not matched to a gene: 8. The CDR3 consists of 16 residues. Here the CDR3 DNA reads TGTGCCATCATGCTGGACAGGGGGCCGGATGGAAACACCATATATTTT. Amino acid sequence: CAIMLDRGPDGNTIYF.

This clonotype was found a few times. This chain joins TRBV12-3 or TRBV12-4 and TRBJ2-3; D is perhaps TRBD2 (5 bases). V lost 7 bases, J lost 6 bases, and 17 bases lay in between. This CDR3 comprises 14 residues. As DNA, the CDR3 is TGTGCCAGCACTTTTGGGTCGGGAACGGATACGCAGTATTTT. This gives the protein CASTFGSGTDTQYF.

This clonotype was detected only a few times. The V gene is TRBV20-1, the J gene TRBJ2-2; TRBD1 matches at 8 bases. This CDR3 has 16 amino acids. In germline, CDR1 is DFQATT, CDR2 SNEGSKA (reference sequence). With V trimmed by 0 bases and J by 4 bases, 7 bases remained unmatched. The CDR3 nucleotides read TGCAGTGCTAGAGATGCCCGGACAGGGAGCACCGGGGAGCTGTTTTTT. It specifies CSARDARTGSTGELFF.

This chain uses TRBV10-3 with TRBJ2-1; 9 positions agree with TRBD1. With 5 bases clipped from V and 6 bases from J, the junction kept 11 bases outside the gene matches. This CDR3 has 16 amino acids. The germline V gene encodes CDR1 ENHRY and CDR2 SYGVKD. CDR3 DNA sequence: TGTGCCATCAGTACTAACACAGGGGGCTGGGTCAATGAGCAGTTCTTC. Its protein product is CAISTNTGGWVNEQFF.

This clonotype was observed many times. The genes are TRBV12-3 or TRBV12-4 and TRBJ2-6; no reliable D call. Trimming shortened V by 3 bases and J by 0 bases, and 6 bases separated the two germline ends. This CDR3 comprises 15 residues. The CDR3 sequence is CASSFVSSGANVLTF. CDR3 coding DNA: TGTGCCAGCAGTTTTGTGTCCTCTGGGGCCAACGTCCTGACTTTC.

The V gene is TRBV7-2, the J gene TRBJ1-2; D is unresolved. The V gene lost 3 bases and the J gene lost 8 bases, with 10 bases spanning the gap. From germline, CDR1 is SGHTA and CDR2 FQGNSA. The CDR3 is 12 residues long. The CDR3: CASSFGVVGYTF. CDR3 nucleotides: TGTGCCAGCAGCTTTGGGGTGGTCGGCTACACCTTC.

This clonotype was recorded a few times. This rearrangement joins TRBV4-3 to TRBJ1-1; unclear D gene. This CDR3 contains 15 residues. V shed 0 bases and J shed 3 bases, with 11 bases lying between them. Germline CDR1 LGHNA, CDR2 YSLEER. This CDR3 reads CASSQEYNGDTEAFF. DNA for the CDR3: TGCGCCAGCAGCCAAGAGTACAACGGGGACACTGAAGCTTTCTTT.

J is TRBJ2-1 and V is TRBV7-2; 10 bases align to TRBD2. The V segment lost 3 bases and the J segment 7 bases; nucleotides outside the gene matches: 12. The CDR3 length is 17 residues. Germline V gives CDR1 SGHTA, CDR2 FQGNSA. In nucleotides, the CDR3 is TGTGCCAGCAGCTTCTCTAGCGGGAGAGGGAAGATAAATGAGCAGTTCTTC. Translating gives CASSFSSGRGKINEQFF.

This chain joins TRBV12-3 or TRBV12-4 and TRBJ2-3; 10 bases agree with TRBD2. Unmatched junction bases numbered 19, after V lost 6 bases and J lost 1 base. The CDR3 loop spans 20 amino acids. CDR3: CASSPPLAGESPAGTDTQYF. DNA of the CDR3: TGTGCCAGCAGCCCCCCTCTAGCGGGGGAATCTCCCGCGGGCACAGATACGCAGTATTTT.

This rearrangement joins TRBV7-9 to TRBJ2-2; D is unresolved. This CDR3 is 11 amino acids long. V lost 10 bases, J lost 4 bases, and 7 bases lay in between. In germline, CDR1 is SEHNR, CDR2 FQNEAQ (reference sequence). The CDR3 region has the DNA TGTGCCATCCAGGCCACCGGGGAGCTGTTTTTT. Its protein product is CAIQATGELFF.

V and J are TRBV28 and TRBJ2-2; D gene unclear. The germline V gene has CDR1 MDHEN and CDR2 SYDVKM. CDR3 length: 14 amino acids. V was pared by 5 bases and J by 6 bases, with 13 bases between. The CDR3 protein is CASSRWAKAGELFF. The CDR3 nucleotides read TGTGCCAGCAGTAGGTGGGCAAAGGCCGGGGAGCTGTTTTTT.

This clonotype was found many times. The J gene is TRBJ1-5, the V gene TRBV20-1; 9 bases fit TRBD1. The CDR3 is 15 amino acids. V dropped 0 bases and J dropped 6; count of bases not matched to a gene: 6. The V gene's germline CDR1 is DFQATT and CDR2 SNEGSKA (reference sequence). The CDR3 DNA follows: TGCAGTGCTAGAGATTTGGGACAGGGAGGTCAGCCCCAGCATTTT. As protein: CSARDLGQGGQPQHF.

This chain connects TRBV14 to TRBJ2-2; D not resolved. Trimming left V 3 bases short and J 4 bases short, with 15 bases between. The CDR3 totals 16 residues. Germline CDR1 SGHDN, CDR2 FVKESK. CDR3 residues: CASSQTLRATTGELFF. In nucleotides, the CDR3 is TGTGCCAGCAGCCAGACGTTGAGAGCAACCACCGGGGAGCTGTTTTTT.

This chain joins TRBV12-3 or TRBV12-4 and TRBJ2-3, with D possibly being TRBD2 (5 bases). Trimming pared 6 bases from V and 6 bases from J, leaving 10 bases between. CDR3 length: 12 residues. In DNA form, the CDR3 reads TGTGCCAGCAGCCAAAGAGGGGATACGCAGTATTTT. Amino acids: CASSQRGDTQYF.